The entry below gives a single T cell receptor (beta chain) sequence along with its context. Its antigen remains unidentified. Within the sample, other DNA sequences also encode this same CDR3. This sample was included in a study of beta chain features in type 1 diabetes. General study results and limits: VDJ junctions in type 1 diabetes patients carried more deletions and fewer insertions. Moderate but significant shortening of TCRB CDR3s was recorded in all four CD4+ subsets from Type 1 diabetes patients. When cDNA is sequenced, cells with high TCR expression could be over-represented.

The CDR3 is 14 amino acids. V was pared by 5 bases and J by 0 bases, with 10 bases between. Germline V CDR1 and CDR2: LNHDA, SQIVND (reference sequence). Sorting of CD4+ naive, central memory, regulatory and stem cell-like memory cells was performed via CD45RO/CCR7/CD25/CD127/CD95/CD27. The whole isolated RNA underwent reverse transcription, so sequencing captured expressed TCRB transcripts. Produced via immunoSEQ multiplex PCR; TCRdb's table is partial and in-frame only. The sample consists of fewer than 900,000 clones, roughly a sixth of them appearing once. Sequencing was done on a sample of naive CD4+ T cells from blood. The clonotype comes from a woman in her late teens or twenties in good health. The chain combines TRBV19 with TRBJ2-5; D uncertain. CDR3 amino acids: CASSQEAYQETQYF. CDR3 nucleotide sequence: TGTGCCAGTAGTCAAGAGGCGTACCAAGAGACCCAGTACTTC.